This T cell receptor (beta chain) was documented in a study of early T cells in non-severe SARS-CoV-2 infection. The CDR3 runs to 14 residues. V lost 5 bases and J lost 2; bases outside the gene matches: 6. This clonotype was found many times. Molecules of cDNA were individually given unique molecular identifiers that were attached to them. TCRdb recomputed calls from the 5' RACE reads with MiXCR, one row per CDR3 protein. Counted here are about 97,000 distinct CDR3 sequences, 9.5% to 12% occurring once; the ten biggest clones make up roughly 4.8%. This specimen was whole blood, taken at baseline. The rearrangement joins TRBV12-3 or TRBV12-4 to TRBJ2-7; 7 positions match TRBD2. The clonotype originates from an adult who was a healthcare worker with PCR-confirmed SARS-CoV-2 infection or an uninfected control (not recorded which). The CDR3 DNA is TGTGCCAGCAGTCTAGGCGGGAGAACCTACGAGCAGTACTTC. Translation gives CASSLGGRTYEQYF.